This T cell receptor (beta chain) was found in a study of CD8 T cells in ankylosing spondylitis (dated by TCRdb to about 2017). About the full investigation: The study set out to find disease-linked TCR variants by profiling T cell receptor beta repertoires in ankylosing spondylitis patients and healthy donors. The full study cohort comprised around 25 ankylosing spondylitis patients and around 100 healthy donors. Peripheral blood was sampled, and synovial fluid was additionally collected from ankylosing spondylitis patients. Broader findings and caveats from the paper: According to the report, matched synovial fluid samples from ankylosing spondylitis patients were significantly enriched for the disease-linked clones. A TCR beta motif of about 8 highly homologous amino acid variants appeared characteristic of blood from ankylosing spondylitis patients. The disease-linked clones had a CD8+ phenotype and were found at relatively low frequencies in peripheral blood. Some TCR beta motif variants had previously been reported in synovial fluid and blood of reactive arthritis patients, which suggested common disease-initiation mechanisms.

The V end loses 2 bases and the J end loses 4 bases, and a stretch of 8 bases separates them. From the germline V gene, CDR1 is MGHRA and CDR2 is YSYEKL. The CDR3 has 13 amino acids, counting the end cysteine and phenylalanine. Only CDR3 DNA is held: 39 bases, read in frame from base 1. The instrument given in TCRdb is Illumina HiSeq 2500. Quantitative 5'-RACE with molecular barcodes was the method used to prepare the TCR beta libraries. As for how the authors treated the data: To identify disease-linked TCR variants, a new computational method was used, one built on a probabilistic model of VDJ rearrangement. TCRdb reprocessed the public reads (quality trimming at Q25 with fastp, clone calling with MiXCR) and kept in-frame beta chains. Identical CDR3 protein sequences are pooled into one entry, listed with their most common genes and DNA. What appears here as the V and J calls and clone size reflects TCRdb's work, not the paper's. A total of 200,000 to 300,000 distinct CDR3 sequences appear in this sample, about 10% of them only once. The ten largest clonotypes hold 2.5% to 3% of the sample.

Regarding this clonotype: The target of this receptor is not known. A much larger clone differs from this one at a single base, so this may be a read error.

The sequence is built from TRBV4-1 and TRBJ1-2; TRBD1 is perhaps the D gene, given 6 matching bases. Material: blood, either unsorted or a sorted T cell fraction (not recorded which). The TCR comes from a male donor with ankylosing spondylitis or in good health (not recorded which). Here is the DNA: TGCGCCAGCAGCCAAAGAGGGGGCTATGGCTACACCTTC. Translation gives CASSQRGGYGYTF.